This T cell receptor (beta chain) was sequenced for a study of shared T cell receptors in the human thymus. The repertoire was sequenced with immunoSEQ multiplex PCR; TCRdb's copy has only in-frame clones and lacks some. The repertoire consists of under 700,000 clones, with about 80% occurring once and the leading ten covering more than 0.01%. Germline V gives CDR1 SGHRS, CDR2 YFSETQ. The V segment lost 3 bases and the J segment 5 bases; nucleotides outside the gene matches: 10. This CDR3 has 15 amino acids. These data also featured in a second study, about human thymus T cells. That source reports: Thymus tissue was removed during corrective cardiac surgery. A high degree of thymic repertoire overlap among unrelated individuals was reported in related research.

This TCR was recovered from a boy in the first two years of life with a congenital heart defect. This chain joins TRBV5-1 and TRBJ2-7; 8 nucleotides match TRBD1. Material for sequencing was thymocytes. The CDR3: CASSWADRDSDEQYF. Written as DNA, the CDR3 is TGCGCCAGCAGCTGGGCGGACAGGGATTCGGACGAGCAGTACTTC. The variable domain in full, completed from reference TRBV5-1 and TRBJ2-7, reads KAGVTQTPRYLIKTRGQQVTLSCSPISGHRSVSWYQQTPGQGLQFLFEYFSETQRNKGNFPGRFSGRQFSNSRSEMNVSTLELGDSALYLCASSWADRDSDEQYFGPGTRLTVT.